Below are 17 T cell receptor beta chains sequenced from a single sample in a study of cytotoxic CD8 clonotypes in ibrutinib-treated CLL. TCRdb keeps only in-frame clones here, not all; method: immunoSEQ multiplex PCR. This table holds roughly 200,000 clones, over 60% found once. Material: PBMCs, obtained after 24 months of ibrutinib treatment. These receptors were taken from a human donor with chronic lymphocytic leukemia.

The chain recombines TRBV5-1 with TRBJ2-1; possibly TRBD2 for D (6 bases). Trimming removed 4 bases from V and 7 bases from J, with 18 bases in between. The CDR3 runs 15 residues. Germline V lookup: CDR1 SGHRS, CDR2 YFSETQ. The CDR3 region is CASSRDFGSANEQFF. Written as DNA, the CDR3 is TGCGCCAGCAGCAGGGACTTCGGGAGTGCTAATGAGCAGTTCTTC.

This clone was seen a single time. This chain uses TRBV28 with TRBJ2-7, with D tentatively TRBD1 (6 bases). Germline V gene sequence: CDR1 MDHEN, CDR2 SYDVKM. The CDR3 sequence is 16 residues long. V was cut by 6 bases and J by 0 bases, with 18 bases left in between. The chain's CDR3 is CASRPTGTRPSYEQYF. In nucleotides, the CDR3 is TGTGCCAGCAGACCAACCGGGACAAGGCCCTCCTACGAGCAGTACTTC.

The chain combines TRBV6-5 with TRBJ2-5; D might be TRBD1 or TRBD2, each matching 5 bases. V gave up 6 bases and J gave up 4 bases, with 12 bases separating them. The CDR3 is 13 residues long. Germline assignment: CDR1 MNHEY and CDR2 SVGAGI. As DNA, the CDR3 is TGTGCCAGCAGGGTTTCAGGGAGAGAGACCCAGTACTTC. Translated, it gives CASRVSGRETQYF.

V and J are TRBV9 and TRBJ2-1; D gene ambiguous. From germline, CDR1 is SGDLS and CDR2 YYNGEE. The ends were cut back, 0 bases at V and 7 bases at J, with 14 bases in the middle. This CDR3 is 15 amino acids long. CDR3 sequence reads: CASSVDVGAWNEQFF. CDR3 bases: TGTGCCAGCAGCGTAGATGTGGGTGCTTGGAATGAGCAGTTCTTC.

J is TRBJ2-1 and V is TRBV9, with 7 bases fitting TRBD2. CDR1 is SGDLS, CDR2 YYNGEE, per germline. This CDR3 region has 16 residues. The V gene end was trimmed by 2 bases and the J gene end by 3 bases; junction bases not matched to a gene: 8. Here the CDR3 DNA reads TGTGCCAGCAGCGTGCATTGGGAGGGTGGCTACAATGAGCAGTTCTTC. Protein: CASSVHWEGGYNEQFF. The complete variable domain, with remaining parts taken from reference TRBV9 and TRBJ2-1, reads DSGVTQTPKHLITATGQRVTLRCSPRSGDLSVYWYQQSLDQGLQFLIQYYNGEERAKGNILERFSAQQFPDLHSELNLSSLELGDSALYFCASSVHWEGGYNEQFFGPGTRLTVL.

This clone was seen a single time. The chain's CDR3 is CASSATSGRGAYNEQFF. For the CDR3, the DNA is TGTGCCAGCAGCGCCACTAGCGGGAGAGGGGCCTACAATGAGCAGTTCTTC. V usage is TRBV5-4 and J usage is TRBJ2-1; 11 bases match TRBD2. V was pared by 4 bases and J by 2 bases, with 8 bases of the junction left unmatched. The CDR3 length is 17 residues. Per the germline V gene, CDR1 is SGHNT and CDR2 is YYREEE (reference sequence).

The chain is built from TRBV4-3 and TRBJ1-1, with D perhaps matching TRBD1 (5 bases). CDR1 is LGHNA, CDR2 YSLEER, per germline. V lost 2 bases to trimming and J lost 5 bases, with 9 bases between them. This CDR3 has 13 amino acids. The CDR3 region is CASSQQEGTEAFF. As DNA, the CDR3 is TGCGCCAGCAGCCAACAGGAGGGGACTGAAGCTTTCTTT.

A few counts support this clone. The CDR3 sequence: CASSSNTDTQYF. The CDR3 coding sequence is TGTGCCAGCAGTTCCAACACAGATACGCAGTATTTT. The rearrangement links TRBV27 to TRBJ2-3; the D is unclear. The CDR3 sequence is 12 residues long. The germline V and J ends were trimmed by 4 bases and 2 bases, with 4 bases remaining between them. In germline, CDR1 is MNHEY, CDR2 SMNVEV (reference sequence).

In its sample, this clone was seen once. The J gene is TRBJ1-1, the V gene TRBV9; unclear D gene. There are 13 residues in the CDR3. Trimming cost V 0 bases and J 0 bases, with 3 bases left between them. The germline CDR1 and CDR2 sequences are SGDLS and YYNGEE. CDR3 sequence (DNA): TGTGCCAGCAGCGTAGTCATGAACACTGAAGCTTTCTTT. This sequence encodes CASSVVMNTEAFF.

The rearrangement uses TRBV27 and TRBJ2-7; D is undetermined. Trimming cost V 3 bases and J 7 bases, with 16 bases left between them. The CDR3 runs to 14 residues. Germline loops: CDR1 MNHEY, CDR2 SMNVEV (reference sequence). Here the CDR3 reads CASSFVGLGGEQYF. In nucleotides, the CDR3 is TGTGCCAGCAGTTTTGTTGGCCTCGGTGGAGAGCAGTACTTC.

The CDR3, as DNA: TGCGCCAGCAGCCAAGCATATCAGAGAAGCTCTGGAAACACCATATATTTT. Translation gives CASSQAYQRSSGNTIYF. The genes are TRBV4-3 and TRBJ1-3; D ambiguous. The CDR3 contains 17 residues. Germline loops: CDR1 LGHNA, CDR2 YSLEER. The ends were cut back, 1 base at V and 0 bases at J, with 13 bases in the middle.

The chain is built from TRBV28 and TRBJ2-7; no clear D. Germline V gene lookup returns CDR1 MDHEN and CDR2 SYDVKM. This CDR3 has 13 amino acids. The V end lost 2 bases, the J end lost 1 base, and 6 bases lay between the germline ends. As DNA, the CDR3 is TGTGCCAGCAGTTTACGTCAGTCCTACGAGCAGTACTTC. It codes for CASSLRQSYEQYF.

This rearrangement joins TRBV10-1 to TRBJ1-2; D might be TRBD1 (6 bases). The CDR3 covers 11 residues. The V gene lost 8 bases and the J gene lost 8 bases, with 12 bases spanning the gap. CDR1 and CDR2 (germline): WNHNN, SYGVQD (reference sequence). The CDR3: CASGGPGGYTF. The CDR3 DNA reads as TGCGCCAGCGGGGGCCCCGGCGGCTACACCTTC.

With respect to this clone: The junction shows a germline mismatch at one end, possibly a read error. CDR3 in amino acids: CATSLGIQGYTF. The CDR3 nucleotides are TGTGCCACCAGCTTAGGGATTCAAGGCTACACCTTC. The chain joins TRBV7-9 to TRBJ1-2; the D is unclear. There are 12 residues in the CDR3. Germline V gene data show CDR1 as SEHNR and CDR2 as FQNEAQ (reference sequence). The full variable domain, rest sourced from reference TRBV7-9 and TRBJ1-2, is DTGVSQNPRHKITKRGQNVTFRCDPISEHNRLYWYRQTLGQGPEFLTYFQNEAQLEKSRLLSDRFSAERPKGSFSTLEIQRTEQGDSAMYLCATSLGIQGYTFGSGTRLTVV.

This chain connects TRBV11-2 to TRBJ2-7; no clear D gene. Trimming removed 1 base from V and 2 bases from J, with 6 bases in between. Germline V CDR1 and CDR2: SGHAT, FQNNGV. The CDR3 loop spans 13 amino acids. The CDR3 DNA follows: TGTGCCAGCAGCTTAGGTCGTACCTACGAGCAGTACTTC. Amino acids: CASSLGRTYEQYF.

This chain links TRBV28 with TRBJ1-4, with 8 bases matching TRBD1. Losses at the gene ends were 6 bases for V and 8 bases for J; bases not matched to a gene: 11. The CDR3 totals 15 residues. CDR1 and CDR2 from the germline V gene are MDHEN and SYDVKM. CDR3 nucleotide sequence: TGTGCCAGCAGCTCGTCCGGGACAGGAGGCGAAAAACTGTTTTTT. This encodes CASSSSGTGGEKLFF.

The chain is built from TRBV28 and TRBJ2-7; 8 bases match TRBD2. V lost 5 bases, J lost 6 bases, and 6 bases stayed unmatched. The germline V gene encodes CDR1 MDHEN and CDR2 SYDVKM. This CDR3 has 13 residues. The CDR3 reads CASSAQLAVEQYF. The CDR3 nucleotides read TGTGCCAGCAGTGCGCAACTAGCGGTCGAGCAGTACTTC.